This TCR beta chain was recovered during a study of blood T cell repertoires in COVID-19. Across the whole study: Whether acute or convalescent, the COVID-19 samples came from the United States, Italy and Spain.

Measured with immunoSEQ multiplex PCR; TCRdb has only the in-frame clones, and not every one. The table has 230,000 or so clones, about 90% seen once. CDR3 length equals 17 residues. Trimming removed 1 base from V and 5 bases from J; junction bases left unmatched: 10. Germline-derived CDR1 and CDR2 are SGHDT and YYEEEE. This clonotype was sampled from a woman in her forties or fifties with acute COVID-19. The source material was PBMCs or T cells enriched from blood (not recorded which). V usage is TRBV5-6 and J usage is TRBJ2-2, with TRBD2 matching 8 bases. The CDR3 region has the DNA TGTGCCAGCAGCTTGAGTTACTCAGCGGGAGTAACCGGGGAGCTGTTTTTT. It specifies CASSLSYSAGVTGELFF.